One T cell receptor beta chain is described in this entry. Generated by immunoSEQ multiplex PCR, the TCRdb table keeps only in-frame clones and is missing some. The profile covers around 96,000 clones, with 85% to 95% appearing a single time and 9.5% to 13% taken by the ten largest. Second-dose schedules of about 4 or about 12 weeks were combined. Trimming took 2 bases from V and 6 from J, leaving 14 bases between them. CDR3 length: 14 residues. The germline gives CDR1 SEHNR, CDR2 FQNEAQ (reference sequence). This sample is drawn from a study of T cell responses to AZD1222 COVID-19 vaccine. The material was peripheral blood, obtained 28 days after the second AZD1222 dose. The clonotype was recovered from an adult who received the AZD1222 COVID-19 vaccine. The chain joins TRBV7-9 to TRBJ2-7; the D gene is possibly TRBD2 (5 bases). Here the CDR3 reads CASSLSTTPGEQYF. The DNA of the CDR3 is TGTGCCAGCAGCTTATCGACTACCCCGGGCGAGCAGTACTTC.